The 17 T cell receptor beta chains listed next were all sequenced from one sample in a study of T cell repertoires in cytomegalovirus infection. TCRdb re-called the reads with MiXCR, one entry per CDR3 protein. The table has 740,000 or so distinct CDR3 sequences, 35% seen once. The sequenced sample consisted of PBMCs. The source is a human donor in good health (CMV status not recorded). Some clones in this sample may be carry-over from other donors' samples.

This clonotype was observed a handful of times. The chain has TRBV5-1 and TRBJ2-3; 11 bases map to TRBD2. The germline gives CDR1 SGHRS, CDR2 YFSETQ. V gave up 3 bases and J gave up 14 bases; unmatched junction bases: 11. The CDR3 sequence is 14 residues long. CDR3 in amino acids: CASSSGTSGSQWYF. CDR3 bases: TGCGCCAGCAGCTCAGGGACTAGCGGATCCCAGTGGTATTTT.

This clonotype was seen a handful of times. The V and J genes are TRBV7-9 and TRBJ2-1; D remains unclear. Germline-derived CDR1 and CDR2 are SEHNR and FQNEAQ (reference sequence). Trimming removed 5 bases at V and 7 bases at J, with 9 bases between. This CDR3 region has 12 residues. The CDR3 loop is CASSPFENEQFF. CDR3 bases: TGTGCCAGCAGCCCGTTCGAAAATGAGCAGTTCTTC.

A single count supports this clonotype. In nucleotides, the CDR3 is TGTGCCAGCAGTTTCGGCCTCTCTGAAGCTTTCTTT. Translation: CASSFGLSEAFF. This chain links TRBV12-3 or TRBV12-4 with TRBJ1-1; D call uncertain. The V gene lost 3 bases and the J gene lost 6 bases, with 8 bases spanning the gap. The length of the CDR3 is 12 residues.

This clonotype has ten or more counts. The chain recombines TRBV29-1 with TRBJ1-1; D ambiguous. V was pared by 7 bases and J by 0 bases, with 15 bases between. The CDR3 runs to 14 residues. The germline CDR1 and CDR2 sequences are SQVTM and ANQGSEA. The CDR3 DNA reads TGCAGCGCCGGTGGGGATTGGTTGAACACTGAAGCTTTCTTT. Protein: CSAGGDWLNTEAFF.

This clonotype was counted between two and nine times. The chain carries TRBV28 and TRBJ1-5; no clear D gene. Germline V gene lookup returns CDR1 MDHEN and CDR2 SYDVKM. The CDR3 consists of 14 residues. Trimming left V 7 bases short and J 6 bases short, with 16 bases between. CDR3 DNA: TGTGCCAGCATGCCGTCGGGGTTTAGTCAGCCCCAGCATTTT. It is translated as CASMPSGFSQPQHF.

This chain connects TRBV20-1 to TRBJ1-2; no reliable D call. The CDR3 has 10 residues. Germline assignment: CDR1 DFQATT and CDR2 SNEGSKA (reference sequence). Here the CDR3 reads CAVPNYGYTF. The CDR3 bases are TGCGCGGTACCTAACTATGGCTACACCTTC.

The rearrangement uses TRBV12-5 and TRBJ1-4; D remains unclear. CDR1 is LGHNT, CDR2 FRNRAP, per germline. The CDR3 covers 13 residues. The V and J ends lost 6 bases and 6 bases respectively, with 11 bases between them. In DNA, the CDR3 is TGTGCTAGTGGCCCCTGGTGGGATGAAAAACTGTTTTTT. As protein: CASGPWWDEKLFF.

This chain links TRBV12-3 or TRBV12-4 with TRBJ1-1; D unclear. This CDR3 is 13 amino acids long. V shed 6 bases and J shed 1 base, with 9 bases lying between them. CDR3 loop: CASSSDPNTEAFF. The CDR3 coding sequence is TGTGCCAGCAGCTCCGATCCGAACACTGAAGCTTTCTTT.

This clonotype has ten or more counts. The CDR3 DNA sequence: TGCGCCAGCAGCCAACCCACAGGGGACCACCCTAATAGCTACACCTTC. It codes for CASSQPTGDHPNSYTF. The genes are TRBV4-1 and TRBJ1-2; 7 bases agree with TRBD1. The CDR3 is 16 amino acids. Trimming cost V 2 bases and J 9 bases; bases outside gene matches: 15. Germline V gene lookup returns CDR1 MGHRA and CDR2 YSYEKL.

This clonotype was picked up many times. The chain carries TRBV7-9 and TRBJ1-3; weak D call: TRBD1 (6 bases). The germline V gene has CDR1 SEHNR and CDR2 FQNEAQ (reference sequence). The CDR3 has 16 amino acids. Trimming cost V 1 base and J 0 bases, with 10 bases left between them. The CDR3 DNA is TGTGCCAGCAGCTTAGGGGACACGAGCTCTGGAAACACCATATATTTT. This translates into CASSLGDTSSGNTIYF.

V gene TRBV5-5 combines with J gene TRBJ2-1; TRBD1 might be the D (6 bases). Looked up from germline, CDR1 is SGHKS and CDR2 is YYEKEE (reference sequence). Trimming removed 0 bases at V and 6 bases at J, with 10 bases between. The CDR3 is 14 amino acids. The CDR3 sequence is CASSLGAGVNEQFF. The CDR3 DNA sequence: TGTGCCAGCAGCTTGGGGGCAGGGGTCAATGAGCAGTTCTTC.

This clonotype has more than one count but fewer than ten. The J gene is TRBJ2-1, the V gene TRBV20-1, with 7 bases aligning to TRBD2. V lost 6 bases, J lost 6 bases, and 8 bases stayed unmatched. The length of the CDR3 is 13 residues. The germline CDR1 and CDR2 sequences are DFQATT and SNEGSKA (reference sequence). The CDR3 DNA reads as TGCAGTGCGGACGGGGGGAGGCCCAATGAGCAGTTCTTC. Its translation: CSADGGRPNEQFF.

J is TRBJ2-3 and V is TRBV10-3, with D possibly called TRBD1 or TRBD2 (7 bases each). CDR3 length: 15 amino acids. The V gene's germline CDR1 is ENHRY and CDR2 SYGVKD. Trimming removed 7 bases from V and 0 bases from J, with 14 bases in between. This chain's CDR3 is CAIKGGGSSTDTQYF. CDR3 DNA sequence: TGTGCCATCAAAGGGGGCGGGAGCAGCACAGATACGCAGTATTTT.

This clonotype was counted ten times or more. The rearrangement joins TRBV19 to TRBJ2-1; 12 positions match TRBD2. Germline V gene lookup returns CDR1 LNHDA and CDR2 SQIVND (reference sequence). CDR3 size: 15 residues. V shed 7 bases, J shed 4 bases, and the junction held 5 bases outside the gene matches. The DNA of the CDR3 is TGTGCCAGTACTAGCGGGGGGGCCGGGTACAATGAGCAGTTCTTC. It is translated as CASTSGGAGYNEQFF.

The CDR3 reads CASSHRSGVGANVLTF. Written as DNA, the CDR3 is TGTGCCAGCAGCCACCGCTCAGGGGTTGGGGCCAACGTCCTGACTTTC. The V and J genes are TRBV4-2 and TRBJ2-6; a possible D gene is TRBD1 (6 bases). Trimming cost V 3 bases and J 3 bases, with 12 bases left between them. Germline V gene lookup returns CDR1 LGHNA and CDR2 YNFKEQ. The CDR3 contains 16 residues.

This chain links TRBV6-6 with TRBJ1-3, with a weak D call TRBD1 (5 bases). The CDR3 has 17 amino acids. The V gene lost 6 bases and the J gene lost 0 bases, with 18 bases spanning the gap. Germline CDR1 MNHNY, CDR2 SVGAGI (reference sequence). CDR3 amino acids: CASSLSPRQGSGNTIYF. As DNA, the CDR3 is TGTGCCAGCAGCCTTTCACCCCGTCAGGGCTCTGGAAACACCATATATTTT.

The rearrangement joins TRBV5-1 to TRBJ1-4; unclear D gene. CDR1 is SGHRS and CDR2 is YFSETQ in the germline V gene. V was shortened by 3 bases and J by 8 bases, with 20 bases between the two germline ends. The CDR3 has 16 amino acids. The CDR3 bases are TGCGCCAGCAGCTCCGGAACAGTTTGGAAAGGCGAAAAACTGTTTTTT. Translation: CASSSGTVWKGEKLFF.